One T cell receptor (beta chain) is described in this entry. Measured with immunoSEQ multiplex PCR; TCRdb has only the in-frame clones, and not every one. The data contain about 300,000 clones, 89% of them singletons. The data were obtained in a study of blood T cell repertoires in COVID-19. J was trimmed by 4 bases and V by 5 bases; bases with no gene match: 8. The CDR3 runs to 15 residues. Germline V gives CDR1 SNHLY, CDR2 FYNNEI. The chain is built from TRBV2 and TRBJ2-3; 8 bases agree with TRBD1. Sequenced: PBMCs or T cells enriched from blood (not recorded which). The source is a woman aged 35 to 49 who had recovered from COVID-19. This chain's CDR3 is CASSSRQGPADTQYF. CDR3 nucleotide sequence: TGTGCCAGCAGTTCTCGACAGGGGCCGGCAGATACGCAGTATTTT.